Presented here are 30 T cell receptor beta chains from one specimen sequenced in a study of T-cell memory formation after mild COVID-19. TCRdb called the 5' RACE reads again in MiXCR, with one record for every CDR3 protein. The table shows a few hundred thousand distinct CDR3 sequences, with roughly 15% occurring only once. Sequencing was performed on PBMCs or a T cell subset sorted from them (not recorded which). These receptors originate from a man younger than 30 who had mild COVID-19 (a few samples of this study predate the infection). Cell type and time point are not known.

The rearrangement joins TRBV10-2 to TRBJ2-3; D gene ambiguous. V dropped 2 bases and J dropped 5 bases, with 8 bases sitting between them. Per germline, CDR1 WSHSY and CDR2 SAAADI. The CDR3 runs 13 residues. CDR3 residues: CASSERNGDTQYF. CDR3 sequence (DNA): TGCGCCAGCAGTGAGCGGAACGGAGATACGCAGTATTTT.

This clonotype has just a few counts. The chain uses TRBV4-3 and TRBJ1-2; D possibly corresponds to TRBD1 (6 bases). Per germline, CDR1 LGHNA and CDR2 YSLEER. The V gene lost 3 bases and the J gene lost 2 bases, with 13 bases spanning the gap. This CDR3 comprises 15 residues. This chain's CDR3 is CASSQETGFNYGYTF. CDR3 DNA sequence: TGCGCCAGCAGCCAGGAGACAGGCTTCAACTATGGCTACACCTTC.

This clonotype has ten or more counts. The J gene is TRBJ2-3, the V gene TRBV13; TRBD2 is a possible D gene (5 bases). Germline V gene sequence: CDR1 PRHDT, CDR2 FYEKMQ (reference sequence). Trimming took 5 bases from V and 1 from J, leaving 16 bases between them. There are 16 residues in the CDR3. CDR3 nucleotide sequence: TGTGCCAGCAGCCCCGGACTGGACCATCGCACAGATACGCAGTATTTT. Protein sequence: CASSPGLDHRTDTQYF.

This chain links TRBV2 with TRBJ2-4; a weak D match, TRBD2 (5 bases). The CDR3 spans 14 residues. Germline V gene lookup returns CDR1 SNHLY and CDR2 FYNNEI. V was clipped by 6 bases and J by 9 bases, with 18 bases between them. CDR3 nucleotide sequence: TGTGCCAGCAGCCGGCAAGGAACGGGGTCCATTCAGTACTTC. Encoded protein: CASSRQGTGSIQYF.

This rearrangement joins TRBV4-3 to TRBJ2-7, with 8 bases matching TRBD2. V trimming: 1 base; J trimming: 6 bases; junction bases outside the gene matches: 11. Germline V gene sequence: CDR1 LGHNA, CDR2 YSLEER. The CDR3 totals 16 residues. The CDR3 DNA reads TGCGCCAGCAGCCAAGTTTATGTCGCGGGGGGCGGCGAGCAGTACTTC. It codes for CASSQVYVAGGGEQYF.

This clonotype occurred a few times. V usage is TRBV11-2 and J usage is TRBJ2-3; weak D call: TRBD2 (6 bases). CDR3 length equals 13 residues. Germline loops: CDR1 SGHAT, CDR2 FQNNGV. The ends were cut back, 6 bases at V and 8 bases at J, with 15 bases in the middle. CDR3 region: CASRGLQGPTQYF. Written as DNA, the CDR3 is TGTGCCAGCAGGGGACTCCAGGGCCCTACGCAGTATTTT.

Many counts were recorded for this clonotype. The chain recombines TRBV4-3 with TRBJ2-1; the D call may be TRBD1 or TRBD2 (5 bases each). The CDR3 is 17 amino acids. The germline CDR1 and CDR2 sequences are LGHNA and YSLEER. Trimming left V 0 bases short and J 3 bases short, with 15 bases between. The CDR3 loop reads CASSQDFPGRNYNEQFF. CDR3 coding DNA: TGCGCCAGCAGCCAAGACTTCCCGGGACGTAACTACAATGAGCAGTTCTTC.

The chain recombines TRBV6-5 with TRBJ1-6, with 11 bases aligning to TRBD1. V lost 4 bases, J lost 10 bases, and 6 bases stayed unmatched. The CDR3 length is 15 residues. Germline CDR1 is MNHEY and CDR2 is SVGAGI. The CDR3 nucleotides read TGTGCCAGCAGTTGGGGGGACAGGGGGGAATCACCCCTCCACTTT. Amino acid sequence: CASSWGDRGESPLHF.

This chain uses TRBV9 with TRBJ2-4, with TRBD2 matching over 7 bases. The germline CDR1 and CDR2 sequences are SGDLS and YYNGEE. J lost 3 bases, V lost 2 bases, and 5 bases had no gene match. The CDR3 length is 15 residues. The CDR3 DNA reads as TGTGCCAGCAGCGTCGGGGGGAACGACAAAAACATTCAGTACTTC. This codes for CASSVGGNDKNIQYF.

This clonotype came up a few times. V and J are TRBV12-3 or TRBV12-4 and TRBJ2-1, with D possibly TRBD2 on 6 matching bases. The CDR3 runs 15 residues. Trimming removed 0 bases from V and 4 bases from J, with 10 bases in between. CDR3 residues: CASSLATSSYNEQFF. CDR3 sequence (DNA): TGTGCCAGCAGTTTAGCTACTAGCTCTTACAATGAGCAGTTCTTC.

This clonotype was seen a few times. At one boundary the junction diverges from the germline segment, which might be a read error. The chain has TRBV7-2 and TRBJ1-1, with TRBD1 identical over 9 bases. The CDR3 is made up of 17 amino acids. The germline gives CDR1 SGHTA, CDR2 FQGNSA. CDR3 bases: TGTGCCAGCAACTTAGTTGGGACAGGGAGTTTTCACACTGAAGCTTTCTTT. Translated, it gives CASNLVGTGSFHTEAFF.

V is TRBV6-5 and J is TRBJ1-1, with D hard to call. The V end lost 6 bases, the J end lost 1 base, and 15 bases lay between the germline ends. The CDR3 spans 15 residues. Germline V lookup: CDR1 MNHEY, CDR2 SVGAGI. Here the CDR3 reads CASSPAGRENTEAFF. CDR3 nucleotide sequence: TGTGCCAGCAGCCCCGCCGGACGGGAGAACACTGAAGCTTTCTTT.

This clonotype was picked up many times. The chain joins TRBV7-6 to TRBJ1-6, with D possibly being TRBD1 (5 bases). Germline assignment: CDR1 SGHVS and CDR2 FNYEAQ. The CDR3 runs to 14 residues. V was shortened by 6 bases and J by 4 bases, with 10 bases between the two germline ends. In DNA form, the CDR3 reads TGTGCCAGCAGTCAAGACAGATATAATTCACCCCTCCACTTT. Its protein product is CASSQDRYNSPLHF.

The J gene is TRBJ1-1, the V gene TRBV6-5, with D possibly being TRBD1 (5 bases). Germline values: CDR1 MNHEY, CDR2 SVGAGI. Between the trimmed V and J ends, which lost 4 bases and 5 bases, there was a span of 14 bases. The CDR3 length is 14 residues. This CDR3 reads CASSSSGARTEAFF. The CDR3 DNA follows: TGTGCCAGCAGTTCGTCCGGGGCGAGAACTGAAGCTTTCTTT.

This chain links TRBV10-3 with TRBJ1-2; D unresolved. The CDR3 covers 14 residues. Trimming removed 0 bases from V and 2 bases from J, with 7 bases in between. The germline gives CDR1 ENHRY, CDR2 SYGVKD. The CDR3 nucleotides are TGTGCCATCAGTGAGTCTGCTGGGAACTATGGCTACACCTTC. Encoded protein: CAISESAGNYGYTF.

This clonotype was seen only a few times. The chain links TRBV20-1 to TRBJ2-7, with D unclear. This CDR3 region has 12 residues. The V end was cut by 1 base, the J end by 6 bases, with 10 bases between. Looked up from germline, CDR1 is DFQATT and CDR2 is SNEGSKA (reference sequence). CDR3 in amino acids: CSARGYPSEQYV. The CDR3 DNA follows: TGCAGTGCTAGAGGGTATCCGTCCGAGCAGTACGTC.

This clonotype was recorded a few times. The CDR3 nucleotides read TGTGCCAGCAGCTTGTGGTGGGACGCCCAGTATTTT. Its protein is CASSLWWDAQYF. The chain has TRBV7-6 and TRBJ2-3; D possibly uses TRBD1 or TRBD2 (5 bases each). Germline values: CDR1 SGHVS, CDR2 FNYEAQ. Trimming took off 3 bases at V and 12 bases at J, with 13 bases between the two ends. This CDR3 comprises 12 residues.

This clonotype has just a few counts. J is TRBJ1-5 and V is TRBV7-2; a possible D gene is TRBD1 (6 bases). The germline V gene has CDR1 SGHTA and CDR2 FQGNSA. Trimming left V 4 bases short and J 4 bases short, with 11 bases between. The CDR3 covers 14 residues. The DNA of the CDR3 is TGTGCCAGCAGCTACAGGGACGGGAATCAGCCCCAGCATTTT. Its protein product is CASSYRDGNQPQHF.

The chain is built from TRBV7-2 and TRBJ1-5; 7 nucleotides align to TRBD1. The V gene end was trimmed by 0 bases and the J gene end by 7 bases; junction bases not matched to a gene: 3. The germline V gene has CDR1 SGHTA and CDR2 FQGNSA. The CDR3 length is 14 residues. The CDR3 region is CASSLAGGEQPQHF. Here the CDR3 DNA reads TGTGCCAGCAGCTTAGCAGGGGGCGAGCAGCCCCAGCATTTT. The whole variable domain, remainder taken from reference TRBV7-2 and TRBJ1-5, is GAGVSQSPSNKVTEKGKDVELRCDPISGHTALYWYRQSLGQGLEFLIYFQGNSAPDKSGLPSDRFSAERTGGSVSTLTIQRTQQEDSAVYLCASSLAGGEQPQHFGDGTRLSIL.

Many counts were recorded for this clonotype. CDR3 sequence: CAIRSAGPTDTQYF. CDR3 DNA: TGTGCCATCAGATCAGCGGGGCCCACAGATACGCAGTATTTT. J is TRBJ2-3 and V is TRBV10-3; 7 bases align to TRBD2. CDR1 ENHRY and CDR2 SYGVKD come from the germline V gene. Trimming cost V 6 bases and J 2 bases; bases outside gene matches: 5. The CDR3 has 14 amino acids.

This clonotype turned up a few times. V gene TRBV18 combines with J gene TRBJ2-5; weak D call: TRBD1 (6 bases). V shed 5 bases and J shed 3 bases, with 10 bases lying between them. The CDR3 loop spans 13 amino acids. Germline CDR1 KGHSH, CDR2 LQKENI. The CDR3 is CASSGGVEETQYF. CDR3 nucleotides: TGTGCCAGCTCAGGGGGCGTCGAAGAGACCCAGTACTTC.

This clonotype was seen a handful of times. The chain combines TRBV4-1 with TRBJ1-5; 11 bases line up with TRBD1. The CDR3 extends over 15 amino acids. Unmatched junction bases numbered 5, after V lost 4 bases and J lost 6 bases. Germline V gene sequence: CDR1 MGHRA, CDR2 YSYEKL. CDR3 region: CASSPGTGGGQPQHF. Written as DNA, the CDR3 is TGCGCCAGCAGCCCCGGGACAGGGGGAGGTCAGCCCCAGCATTTT.

This clonotype has only a few counts. The chain has TRBV5-6 and TRBJ2-5; tentative D call: TRBD2 (5 bases). Deletions cut 2 bases from V and 0 bases from J, with 11 bases between. Germline V gives CDR1 SGHDT, CDR2 YYEEEE. There are 15 residues in the CDR3. CDR3 residues: CASSLSGANQETQYF. DNA for the CDR3: TGTGCCAGCAGCTTAAGCGGAGCCAACCAAGAGACCCAGTACTTC.

This chain uses TRBV7-2 with TRBJ1-1; no firm D call. This CDR3 spans 14 amino acids. V was cut by 0 bases and J by 1 base, with 6 bases left in between. CDR1 is SGHTA and CDR2 is FQGNSA in the germline V gene. CDR3 protein: CASSLAQPNTEAFF. Here the CDR3 DNA reads TGTGCCAGCAGCTTAGCACAACCGAACACTGAAGCTTTCTTT.

This clonotype was detected a few times. The chain uses TRBV4-2 and TRBJ1-1; D uncertain. The V end lost 0 bases, the J end lost 1 base, and 9 bases lay between the germline ends. Germline CDR1 reads LGHNA; CDR2 reads YNFKEQ. The CDR3 covers 15 residues. For the CDR3, the DNA is TGTGCCAGCAGCCAAGAGGTTACGGGGAACACTGAAGCTTTCTTT. This translates into CASSQEVTGNTEAFF.

V is TRBV12-3 or TRBV12-4 and J is TRBJ2-7; weak D call: TRBD1 (5 bases). The CDR3 is 12 amino acids. V lost 7 bases, J lost 5 bases, and 12 bases lay in between. The CDR3 coding sequence is TGTGCCAGCACTTGGGGCAGGGACGAGCAGTACTTC. Translated, it gives CASTWGRDEQYF.

This clonotype appeared a few times. V and J are TRBV6-5 and TRBJ2-5; D gene uncertain. The length of the CDR3 is 13 residues. V lost 6 bases to trimming and J lost 7 bases, with 15 bases between them. Germline CDR1 and CDR2: MNHEY and SVGAGI. The DNA of the CDR3 is TGTGCCAGCAGCCCCCTAGGGTGGGCGACCCAGTACTTC. Its protein is CASSPLGWATQYF.

This clonotype appeared a few times. This chain joins TRBV18 and TRBJ1-1; 7 bases agree with TRBD1. The CDR3 extends over 14 amino acids. J was trimmed by 5 bases and V by 5 bases; bases with no gene match: 8. Germline values: CDR1 KGHSH, CDR2 LQKENI. The CDR3 DNA sequence: TGTGCCAGCTCAATATCGACAGGGTGGACTGAAGCTTTCTTT. Translating it yields CASSISTGWTEAFF.

This chain links TRBV7-2 with TRBJ2-5; D not certain. Germline V gene data show CDR1 as SGHTA and CDR2 as FQGNSA. Trimming took 5 bases from V and 1 from J, leaving 14 bases between them. The CDR3 contains 15 residues. CDR3 amino acids: CASSPRGPSQETQYF. The CDR3 coding sequence is TGTGCCAGCAGCCCCAGAGGCCCGAGCCAAGAGACCCAGTACTTC.

V is TRBV7-2 and J is TRBJ2-3; TRBD1 might be the D (5 bases). This CDR3 region has 12 residues. Germline CDR1 and CDR2: SGHTA and FQGNSA. V was trimmed by 5 bases and J by 11 bases, leaving 14 bases between them. The CDR3: CASSQRTPRQYF. The CDR3 DNA follows: TGTGCCAGCAGCCAACGGACACCCAGGCAGTATTTT. The full variable domain, with the rest looked up from reference TRBV7-2 and TRBJ2-3, is GAGVSQSPSNKVTEKGKDVELRCDPISGHTALYWYRQSLGQGLEFLIYFQGNSAPDKSGLPSDRFSAERTGGSVSTLTIQRTQQEDSAVYLCASSQRTPRQYFGPGTRLTVL.